The clone carrying this T cell receptor (beta chain) came up a few times. The antigen is unknown. PCR employed 60 Vbeta and 13 Jbeta primers. Sequencing was performed with immunoSEQ multiplex PCR; in TCRdb, only in-frame clones are kept and a portion is missing. The table shows some 70,000 clones, with approximately 82% occurring only once. These data are taken from a study of cytomegalovirus exposure and HLA in healthy donors. Overall study context: Within the Caucasian-associated ancestry cluster were 81% of the roughly 400 genotyped donors. Findings and limits, study-wide: Another analysis was done later, and it associated approximately 15,000 TCR beta sequences with HLA alleles at 0.05 false discovery rate. Most CMV-associated TCR beta chains were later found to appear HLA-restricted. It was reported that the classifier diagnosed cytomegalovirus status with high specificity and sensitivity in both the original and validation cohorts.

The CDR3 extends over 11 amino acids. The chain recombines TRBV7-5 with TRBJ1-1. TRBV7-5 is given as a pseudogene. What was sequenced was PBMCs. The sequence came from a young man in good health and CMV-seronegative. The CDR3 DNA is TGTGCCAGAAGCTCCCGGGTTCCCCGCTTCTTT. It is translated as CARSSRVPRFF.